Shown below are 9 T cell receptor beta chains from a single sample sequenced in a study of blood T cell repertoires in COVID-19. Generated by immunoSEQ multiplex PCR, the TCRdb table keeps only in-frame clones and is missing some. The table lists 130,000 or so clones, more than 85% of them singletons, with around 20% in the top ten. The sample taken for sequencing was peripheral blood. The receptors originated from a man between 45 and 60 years old with active or convalescent COVID-19.

V is TRBV3-1 (or the pseudogene TRBV3-2) and J is TRBJ1-6; D may be TRBD1 (6 bases). Germline CDR1 is LGHDT and CDR2 is YNNKEL (reference sequence). This CDR3 is built from 14 residues. Trimming pared 5 bases from V and 7 bases from J, leaving 12 bases between. The CDR3 here is CASSEQGNNSPLHF. CDR3 DNA: TGTGCCAGCAGCGAACAGGGAAACAATTCACCCCTCCACTTT.

V and J are TRBV6-2 or TRBV6-3 and TRBJ2-1, with D possibly matching TRBD2 (5 bases). Looked up from germline, CDR1 is MNHEY and CDR2 is SVGEGT. The CDR3 spans 13 residues. Trimming left V 0 bases short and J 11 bases short, with 11 bases between. CDR3 sequence (DNA): TGTGCCAGCAGTTACTCAGGGAGACAACAGCAGTTCTTC. Its protein is CASSYSGRQQQFF.

This chain joins TRBV5-1 and TRBJ2-1; 8 nucleotides line up with TRBD1. The CDR3 runs 11 residues. CDR1 is SGHRS, CDR2 YFSETQ, per germline. The ends lost 4 bases at V and 12 bases at J; junction bases unmatched: 3. The CDR3, as DNA: TGCGCCAGCAGCGCAGGGGGCGTGCAGTTCTTC. This translates into CASSAGGVQFF.

The table lists this clone with a few counts. V and J are TRBV11-3 and TRBJ2-1; no clear D gene. The CDR3 spans 14 residues. Trimming shortened V by 1 base and J by 6 bases, and 10 bases separated the two germline ends. CDR1 SGHNT and CDR2 YENEEA come from the germline V gene. This chain's CDR3 is CASSLGGQLNEQFF. DNA for the CDR3: TGTGCCAGCAGCTTAGGAGGTCAGCTCAATGAGCAGTTCTTC.

This chain connects TRBV25-1 to TRBJ2-2; 7 nucleotides line up with TRBD2. The trim removed 7 bases at V and 4 bases at J, leaving 9 bases unmatched. The CDR3 contains 15 residues. The germline gives CDR1 MGHDK, CDR2 SYGVNS. CDR3 DNA: TGTGCCAGCAACCCTTCTAGCGGAAGCACCGGGGAGCTGTTTTTT. Its translation: CASNPSSGSTGELFF.

DNA of the CDR3: TGCGCCAGCAGCCCCTTCGCGCATCGACAGGGGTTCCGAGCGGAGCAGTTCTTC. This translates into CASSPFAHRQGFRAEQFF. The rearrangement joins TRBV4-1 to TRBJ2-1; 8 nucleotides align to TRBD1. The CDR3 extends over 18 amino acids. Germline CDR1 reads MGHRA; CDR2 reads YSYEKL. V shed 4 bases, J shed 10 bases, and the junction held 21 bases outside the gene matches.

This chain joins TRBV15 and TRBJ2-7, with D possibly TRBD2 on 5 matching bases. This CDR3 region has 15 residues. CDR1 LNHNV and CDR2 YYDKDF come from the germline V gene (reference sequence). V shed 4 bases and J shed 3 bases, with 16 bases lying between them. The CDR3 region has the DNA TGTGCCACCAGCATTAACTACGGGATTCTCTACGAGCAGTACTTC. Translating it yields CATSINYGILYEQYF.

The chain joins TRBV2 to TRBJ2-3; 7 nucleotides line up with TRBD1. This CDR3 has 15 amino acids. V shed 2 bases, J shed 1 base, and the junction held 3 bases outside the gene matches. The germline V gene encodes CDR1 SNHLY and CDR2 FYNNEI. In DNA, the CDR3 is TGTGCCAGCAGTGAAAAAACAGGGGGCACAGATACGCAGTATTTT. This encodes CASSEKTGGTDTQYF.

The chain carries TRBV2 and TRBJ2-5, with D perhaps matching TRBD2 (5 bases). The CDR3 has 13 amino acids. Deletions cut 5 bases from V and 3 bases from J, with 10 bases between. The germline CDR1 and CDR2 sequences are SNHLY and FYNNEI. For the CDR3, the DNA is TGTGCCAGCAGTACGGAAGCGGAAGAGACCCAGTACTTC. This sequence encodes CASSTEAEETQYF.